These 18 T cell receptor beta chains share one sample of origin, sequenced in a study of blood T cell repertoires in COVID-19. The protocol was immunoSEQ multiplex PCR, while the TCRdb copy is restricted to in-frame clones and leaves out a portion. The data show around 300,000 clones, about nine tenths seen once. The sample comprised PBMCs or T cells enriched from blood (not recorded which). These receptors were collected from a woman younger than 45 who had recovered from COVID-19.

This clone came up once. This chain joins TRBV5-6 and TRBJ2-7; 11 nucleotides match TRBD2. Germline CDR1 reads SGHDT; CDR2 reads YYEEEE. There are 14 residues in the CDR3. After removal of 2 bases from V and 4 bases from J, the junction contained 2 bases not matched to a gene. The DNA for the CDR3 is TGTGCCAGCAGCTTACTAGCGGGAGAGTACGAGCAGTACTTC. Translated, it gives CASSLLAGEYEQYF.

The gene calls are TRBV3-1 (or the pseudogene TRBV3-2) and TRBJ2-2; no clear D gene. Germline values: CDR1 LGHDT, CDR2 YNNKEL (reference sequence). The CDR3 totals 11 residues. V was clipped by 6 bases and J by 9 bases, with 8 bases between them. The CDR3 DNA reads as TGTGCCAGCAGAACAAACAGGGAGCTGTTTTTT. This sequence encodes CASRTNRELFF.

The V call is TRBV4-1, the J call TRBJ2-7, with TRBD2 matching over 13 bases. Germline CDR1 MGHRA, CDR2 YSYEKL. CDR3 length: 16 amino acids. The V segment lost 2 bases and the J segment 4 bases; nucleotides outside the gene matches: 5. The CDR3 sequence: CASSQPGTSGIYEQYF. The DNA of the CDR3 is TGCGCCAGCAGCCAACCCGGGACTAGCGGGATTTACGAGCAGTACTTC.

The V and J genes are TRBV6-1 and TRBJ1-5; D perhaps matches TRBD1 (5 bases). The CDR3 extends over 14 amino acids. Per germline, CDR1 MNHNS and CDR2 SASEGT. V was clipped by 2 bases and J by 5 bases, with 10 bases between them. CDR3 in amino acids: CASSESGGDQPQHF. CDR3 bases: TGTGCCAGCAGTGAATCTGGAGGGGATCAGCCCCAGCATTTT.

This clone was detected once. The chain couples TRBV9 to TRBJ2-7; no reliable D call. This CDR3 has 13 amino acids. Trimming cost V 0 bases and J 7 bases, with 11 bases left between them. The germline gives CDR1 SGDLS, CDR2 YYNGEE. CDR3 in DNA: TGTGCCAGCAGCGTAGGTCTCTCTACGGAGCAGTACTTC. Its protein is CASSVGLSTEQYF. The whole variable domain, filled in from reference TRBV9 and TRBJ2-7, reads DSGVTQTPKHLITATGQRVTLRCSPRSGDLSVYWYQQSLDQGLQFLIQYYNGEERAKGNILERFSAQQFPDLHSELNLSSLELGDSALYFCASSVGLSTEQYFGPGTRLTVT.

The chain uses TRBV27 and TRBJ1-1; TRBD1 matches at 9 bases. The CDR3 totals 15 residues. Losses at the gene ends were 4 bases for V and 5 bases for J; bases not matched to a gene: 8. The germline gives CDR1 MNHEY, CDR2 SMNVEV (reference sequence). The CDR3 DNA follows: TGTGCCAGCAGTTGGAACAGGGGGCTGGGGACTGAAGCTTTCTTT. It translates to CASSWNRGLGTEAFF.

This rearrangement joins TRBV7-2 to TRBJ1-2, with 8 bases fitting TRBD1. Trimming at V came to 2 bases and at J to 6 bases, leaving 5 bases not matched to a gene. The CDR3 runs to 14 residues. From germline, CDR1 is SGHTA and CDR2 FQGNSA. This CDR3 reads CASSLPGGTDGYTF. The CDR3 region has the DNA TGTGCCAGCAGCTTACCAGGGGGCACAGATGGCTACACCTTC.

V and J are TRBV28 and TRBJ1-2, with TRBD1 matching over 7 bases. Germline V gives CDR1 MDHEN, CDR2 SYDVKM. The length of the CDR3 is 14 residues. V gave up 5 bases and J gave up 5 bases; unmatched junction bases: 8. The CDR3 spells CASSPFGQDYGYTF. The CDR3 DNA sequence: TGTGCCAGCAGTCCCTTCGGACAGGATTATGGCTACACCTTC.

V is TRBV3-1 (or the pseudogene TRBV3-2) and J is TRBJ2-4; D gene uncertain. Trimming shortened V by 3 bases and J by 0 bases, and 12 bases separated the two germline ends. The CDR3 contains 16 residues. Looked up from germline, CDR1 is LGHDT and CDR2 is YNNKEL (reference sequence). The CDR3 DNA is TGTGCCAGCAGCCATTCCCCGACATTAGCCAAAAACATTCAGTACTTC. Its translation: CASSHSPTLAKNIQYF.

V and J are TRBV7-2 and TRBJ2-7, with a weak D call TRBD2 (6 bases). The CDR3 contains 15 residues. The V gene lost 5 bases and the J gene lost 3 bases, with 17 bases spanning the gap. The V gene's germline CDR1 is SGHTA and CDR2 FQGNSA. DNA for the CDR3: TGTGCCAGCAGCCCCCCACGCGGGGCAGGCTACGAGCAGTACTTC. Its protein is CASSPPRGAGYEQYF.

The rearrangement joins TRBV5-1 to TRBJ2-3, with 8 bases aligning to TRBD2. This CDR3 spans 16 amino acids. Trimming cost V 3 bases and J 1 base; bases outside gene matches: 7. Germline values: CDR1 SGHRS, CDR2 YFSETQ. This chain's CDR3 is CASSSHSGTGTDTQYF. Here the CDR3 DNA reads TGCGCCAGCAGCTCCCATAGCGGGACCGGCACAGATACGCAGTATTTT.

The chain couples TRBV5-1 to TRBJ2-1, with TRBD1 identical over 7 bases. With V trimmed by 4 bases and J by 2 bases, 9 bases remained unmatched. CDR3 length equals 16 residues. The germline V gene has CDR1 SGHRS and CDR2 YFSETQ. This CDR3 is CASSVTTGFPYNEQFF. In DNA, the CDR3 is TGCGCCAGCAGCGTTACGACAGGGTTTCCCTACAATGAGCAGTTCTTC. Looking up the rest from reference TRBV5-1 and TRBJ2-1 gives the full variable domain: KAGVTQTPRYLIKTRGQQVTLSCSPISGHRSVSWYQQTPGQGLQFLFEYFSETQRNKGNFPGRFSGRQFSNSRSEMNVSTLELGDSALYLCASSVTTGFPYNEQFFGPGTRLTVL.

This clone showed up just a few times. The J gene is TRBJ2-1, the V gene TRBV27, with D tentatively TRBD1 (5 bases). Germline lookup yields CDR1 MNHEY and CDR2 SMNVEV (reference sequence). This CDR3 has 13 residues. Trimming removed 7 bases at V and 3 bases at J, with 10 bases between. CDR3: CASKAGFYNEQFF. For the CDR3, the DNA is TGTGCCAGCAAGGCAGGGTTCTACAATGAGCAGTTCTTC.

The chain recombines TRBV6-5 with TRBJ1-1, with 7 positions matching TRBD1. Germline V CDR1 and CDR2: MNHEY, SVGAGI. V lost 4 bases, J lost 5 bases, and 7 bases stayed unmatched. The CDR3 is made up of 14 amino acids. The CDR3 loop reads CASSSTGEATEAFF. The CDR3 nucleotides are TGTGCCAGCAGTTCCACAGGGGAGGCGACTGAAGCTTTCTTT.

The V gene is TRBV19, the J gene TRBJ2-7; 7 nucleotides align to TRBD1. Germline CDR1 reads LNHDA; CDR2 reads SQIVND (reference sequence). The CDR3 length is 12 residues. V lost 7 bases to trimming and J lost 2 bases; unmatched junction nucleotides: 2. CDR3 DNA: TGTGCCAGTAAAGGGACAGCCTACGAGCAGTACTTC. Its translation: CASKGTAYEQYF.

This rearrangement joins TRBV30 to TRBJ2-1, with 12 positions matching TRBD2. This CDR3 region has 15 residues. Per germline, CDR1 GTSNPN and CDR2 SVGIG (reference sequence). The junction had 5 bases not matched to a gene; V was cut back by 4 bases and J by 4 bases. Written as DNA, the CDR3 is TGTGCCTGGAACCCGGGACTAGCGGGTTACAATGAGCAGTTCTTC. Protein sequence: CAWNPGLAGYNEQFF.

This chain uses TRBV20-1 with TRBJ2-5, with D perhaps TRBD1 (5 bases). The V and J ends lost 3 bases and 2 bases respectively, with 7 bases between them. Germline V lookup: CDR1 DFQATT, CDR2 SNEGSKA (reference sequence). CDR3 length equals 12 residues. CDR3 loop: CSASAGQETQYF. DNA for the CDR3: TGCAGTGCTAGTGCAGGGCAAGAGACCCAGTACTTC.

This clone was counted once. V and J are TRBV18 and TRBJ1-1; 7 positions match TRBD1. J gave up 1 base and V 0 bases, and 2 bases lay outside the gene matches. Germline lookup yields CDR1 KGHSH and CDR2 LQKENI. The CDR3 loop spans 15 amino acids. The CDR3 nucleotides are TGTGCCAGCTCACCACCGGGACAGCAGAACACTGAAGCTTTCTTT. Translation: CASSPPGQQNTEAFF.